This section outlines one T cell receptor beta chain sequence together with its context. The record originates from a study of blood T cell repertoires in COVID-19. There are 18 residues in the CDR3. In germline, CDR1 is MNHEY, CDR2 SVGEGT. V was pared by 0 bases and J by 0 bases, with 9 bases of the junction left unmatched. Using immunoSEQ multiplex PCR, the repertoire was profiled, and TCRdb retains in-frame clones only, with some absent. The sample has roughly 250,000 clones; more than 85% are singletons. The sample comprised peripheral blood. The gene calls are TRBV6-2 or TRBV6-3 and TRBJ1-1; 8 nucleotides line up with TRBD1. The receptor comes from a person aged 18 to 35 with COVID-19, enrolled during active disease. CDR3 amino acids: CASSYSIPQGAVNTEAFF. The CDR3, as DNA: TGTGCCAGCAGTTACTCAATCCCTCAGGGGGCTGTGAACACTGAAGCTTTCTTT.